A single T cell receptor (beta chain) is shown here with its context. Its specificity is unknown. Germline V gene data show CDR1 as LGHNA and CDR2 as YSLEER. The CDR3 runs 15 residues. Trimming took off 6 bases at V and 0 bases at J, with 9 bases between the two ends. The entry originates in a study of CD8+ T cells in alopecia areata. About the research overall: Patients remained on tofacitinib for 6 to 18 months and then went 6 months without it. Study observations and caveats: Clonality in lesional scalp, especially alopecia totalis/universalis, exceeded that of normal scalp.

Once RNA had been extracted, it was reverse transcribed into cDNA to act as the sequencing template. Sequencing was performed with immunoSEQ multiplex PCR; in TCRdb, only in-frame clones are kept and a portion is missing. The sample lists 110,000 or so clones, 35% to 40% seen once, with approximately 2.8% in the top ten. V and J are TRBV4-3 and TRBJ2-6; weak D call: TRBD2 (5 bases). The clonotype was recovered from a human donor with alopecia areata. Material: CD4+ T cells sorted from blood. The CDR3 nucleotides read TGCGCCAGCAGTCTAGAGGGCTCTGGGGCCAACGTCCTGACTTTC. Amino acids: CASSLEGSGANVLTF.